These 30 T cell receptor beta chains were sequenced from one sample in a study of PD-L1 blockade in urothelial cancer. Stated time point: peripheral blood 6 weeks after treatment start. TCRdb's table, derived via immunoSEQ multiplex PCR, lists solely in-frame clones and lacks some. The table records about 36,000 clones, approximately 88% of them present only once. The starting material was PBMCs, obtained around atezolizumab (anti-PD-L1) treatment. All receptors come from a man aged 35-49 years with urothelial cancer.

This clone turned up a few times. The chain couples TRBV6-1 to TRBJ2-1; the D gene is possibly TRBD2 (5 bases). Germline CDR1 MNHNS, CDR2 SASEGT. This CDR3 is 15 amino acids long. V shed 6 bases and J shed 7 bases, with 19 bases lying between them. DNA of the CDR3: TGTGCCAGCAGCGCCGGGGTGGGAGTAGGGAATGAGCAGTTCTTC. Its translation is CASSAGVGVGNEQFF.

Here the CDR3 reads CASSLSLALYNEQFF. CDR3 nucleotide sequence: TGTGCCAGCAGCTTAAGTCTAGCGCTCTACAATGAGCAGTTCTTC. V usage is TRBV5-6 and J usage is TRBJ2-1; TRBD2 is a possible D gene (6 bases). This CDR3 spans 15 amino acids. CDR1 is SGHDT and CDR2 is YYEEEE in the germline V gene. V dropped 2 bases and J dropped 3 bases, with 12 bases sitting between them.

Here the CDR3 reads CASSLTGNGEQFF. The CDR3 DNA reads as TGTGCCAGCAGCCTGACAGGGAATGGAGAGCAGTTCTTC. V usage is TRBV7-9 and J usage is TRBJ2-1; TRBD1 matches 7 bases. This CDR3 spans 13 amino acids. The junction had 8 bases not matched to a gene; V was cut back by 5 bases and J by 10 bases. The V gene's germline CDR1 is SEHNR and CDR2 FQNEAQ (reference sequence).

In nucleotides, the CDR3 is TGCAGCGCCGAGGGTGGGCCCAGACTAGCGGGGGACAATGAGCAGTTCTTC. It codes for CSAEGGPRLAGDNEQFF. J is TRBJ2-1 and V is TRBV29-1; TRBD2 agrees at 12 bases. The V gene's germline CDR1 is SQVTM and CDR2 ANQGSEA. After removal of 7 bases from V and 5 bases from J, the junction contained 15 bases not matched to a gene. The CDR3 totals 17 residues.

This clone has just a few counts. This chain joins TRBV13 and TRBJ2-3; 15 bases are a match to TRBD2. Germline V gene lookup returns CDR1 PRHDT and CDR2 FYEKMQ (reference sequence). With 2 bases clipped from V and 4 bases from J, the junction kept 13 bases outside the gene matches. CDR3 length: 20 residues. CDR3 amino acids: CASSLYSRTSGRASPDTQYF. CDR3 DNA sequence: TGTGCCAGCAGCTTATACTCAAGGACTAGCGGGAGGGCTAGCCCAGATACGCAGTATTTT. The variable domain in full, with the rest retrieved from reference TRBV13 and TRBJ2-3, is AAGVIQSPRHLIKEKRETATLKCYPIPRHDTVYWYQQGPGQDPQFLISFYEKMQSDKGSIPDRFSAQQFSDYHSELNMSSLELGDSALYFCASSLYSRTSGRASPDTQYFGPGTRLTVL.

CDR3 amino acids: CASSWDRETSNYGYTF. CDR3 coding DNA: TGTGCCAGCAGCTGGGACAGGGAGACATCTAACTATGGCTACACCTTC. V and J are TRBV28 and TRBJ1-2; 9 nucleotides match TRBD1. The CDR3 spans 16 residues. V trimming: 6 bases; J trimming: 0 bases; junction bases outside the gene matches: 8. Germline V gene data show CDR1 as MDHEN and CDR2 as SYDVKM.

The chain links TRBV30 to TRBJ2-7, with D perhaps TRBD1 (6 bases). The CDR3 totals 13 residues. Germline V gene lookup returns CDR1 GTSNPN and CDR2 SVGIG (reference sequence). Trimming stripped 1 base from V and 3 bases from J, with 10 bases between. This CDR3 is CAWSAGQFYEQYF. CDR3 DNA sequence: TGTGCCTGGAGTGCGGGACAATTCTACGAGCAGTACTTC.

The chain couples TRBV19 to TRBJ2-3; the D gene is possibly TRBD1 (6 bases). Looked up from germline, CDR1 is LNHDA and CDR2 is SQIVND (reference sequence). The CDR3 contains 15 residues. V dropped 3 bases and J dropped 8 bases, with 18 bases sitting between them. The CDR3 spells CASSMGRGVESTQYF. DNA of the CDR3: TGTGCCAGTAGTATGGGCAGGGGAGTGGAGTCTACGCAGTATTTT.

This rearrangement joins TRBV9 to TRBJ2-5; D is perhaps TRBD2 (5 bases). CDR1 and CDR2 from the germline V gene are SGDLS and YYNGEE. V was shortened by 0 bases and J by 5 bases, with 11 bases between the two germline ends. CDR3 size: 14 residues. The CDR3 nucleotides are TGTGCCAGCAGCGTAGGCGGCCGAGGGGAGACCCAGTACTTC. It codes for CASSVGGRGETQYF.

The chain recombines TRBV7-2 with TRBJ2-7, with TRBD2 matching over 11 bases. The J segment lost 3 bases and the V segment lost 7 bases, leaving 5 bases of the junction unmatched. The CDR3 runs to 14 residues. Germline V lookup: CDR1 SGHTA, CDR2 FQGNSA. The CDR3 sequence: CASTTLAGDYEQYF. The CDR3 DNA is TGTGCCAGCACCACACTAGCGGGAGACTACGAGCAGTACTTC.

The gene calls are TRBV5-6 and TRBJ2-1, with 9 bases aligning to TRBD2. This CDR3 has 19 residues. Unmatched junction bases numbered 14, after V lost 4 bases and J lost 0 bases. Per the germline V gene, CDR1 is SGHDT and CDR2 is YYEEEE. The CDR3 region is CASSPLAGREEGSYNEQFF. For the CDR3, the DNA is TGTGCCAGCAGCCCCCTAGCGGGACGGGAGGAGGGCTCCTACAATGAGCAGTTCTTC.

V usage is TRBV6-1 and J usage is TRBJ2-5, with TRBD1 matching 9 bases. Germline CDR1 reads MNHNS; CDR2 reads SASEGT. The CDR3 is 12 amino acids. V lost 8 bases, J lost 3 bases, and 1 base stayed unmatched. The CDR3 DNA reads as TGTGCCAGCCGGACAGGGGAAGAGACCCAGTACTTC. This translates into CASRTGEETQYF.

This clone showed up just once. The J gene is TRBJ2-3, the V gene TRBV27; 7 nucleotides match TRBD1. CDR1 and CDR2 (germline): MNHEY, SMNVEV (reference sequence). CDR3 length: 12 amino acids. After removal of 3 bases from V and 8 bases from J, the junction contained 2 bases not matched to a gene. The CDR3 region is CASSFKGATQYF. Written as DNA, the CDR3 is TGTGCCAGCAGTTTTAAGGGGGCTACGCAGTATTTT.

This clone was observed a few times. The chain links TRBV6-1 to TRBJ2-7, with D possibly matching TRBD1 (5 bases). Trimming took 8 bases from V and 0 from J, leaving 8 bases between them. The CDR3 contains 12 residues. Per the germline V gene, CDR1 is MNHNS and CDR2 is SASEGT. The CDR3 bases are TGTGCCAGCGTGGACATCTCCTACGAGCAGTACTTC. This encodes CASVDISYEQYF.

This rearrangement joins TRBV7-4 to TRBJ1-1; D is possibly TRBD1 (6 bases). The CDR3 totals 16 residues. Germline lookup yields CDR1 SGHVT and CDR2 SQSDAQ. V was clipped by 7 bases and J by 3 bases, with 21 bases between them. In DNA, the CDR3 is TGTGCCAGCATTGGTTACAGGGCCGGGAATTACACTGAAGCTTTCTTT. It yields the protein CASIGYRAGNYTEAFF.

This chain uses TRBV18 with TRBJ2-3, with 8 bases that match TRBD1. The CDR3 length is 14 residues. Trimming removed 3 bases from V and 4 bases from J; junction bases left unmatched: 3. CDR1 is KGHSH, CDR2 LQKENI, per germline. The CDR3 bases are TGTGCCAGCTCACCCGGACAGGGCGCAGATACGCAGTATTTT. Translating gives CASSPGQGADTQYF.

This clone showed up just a few times. This chain joins TRBV27 and TRBJ2-1, with TRBD2 identical over 11 bases. The V and J ends lost 6 bases and 9 bases, in that order; junction bases with no gene match: 10. Germline V lookup: CDR1 MNHEY, CDR2 SMNVEV (reference sequence). The CDR3 length is 15 residues. The CDR3 bases are TGTGCCAGCAGGGGAGGGACTAGCGGTTCTGGTGAGCAGTTCTTC. Translated, it gives CASRGGTSGSGEQFF.

This sequence joins TRBV5-4 and TRBJ2-7, with TRBD2 matching over 7 bases. After removal of 1 base from V and 7 bases from J, the junction contained 8 bases not matched to a gene. Looked up from germline, CDR1 is SGHNT and CDR2 is YYREEE (reference sequence). The CDR3 length is 14 residues. The CDR3 here is CASSLSGLRGEQYF. The CDR3 DNA reads as TGTGCCAGCAGCTTGTCGGGACTAAGAGGGGAGCAGTACTTC.

The chain has TRBV15 and TRBJ1-5, with D uncertain. The CDR3 extends over 17 amino acids. The germline V gene has CDR1 LNHNV and CDR2 YYDKDF (reference sequence). V dropped 3 bases and J dropped 9 bases, with 24 bases sitting between them. The CDR3 DNA reads as TGTGCCACCAGCAGGGAGGGAGTAGCGGACGTCCGGGGGCCCCAGCATTTT. Its translation: CATSREGVADVRGPQHF. Full variable domain (remainder filled in from reference TRBV15 and TRBJ1-5): DAMVIQNPRYQVTQFGKPVTLSCSQTLNHNVMYWYQQKSSQAPKLLFHYYDKDFNNEADTPDNFQSRRPNTSFCFLDIRSPGLGDTAMYLCATSREGVADVRGPQHFGDGTRLSIL.

V gene TRBV5-6 combines with J gene TRBJ2-7, with D possibly TRBD1 on 6 matching bases. The CDR3 is 11 amino acids. Trimming removed 2 bases at V and 7 bases at J, with 7 bases between. Germline assignment: CDR1 SGHDT and CDR2 YYEEEE. The CDR3 DNA reads TGTGCCAGCAGCTTCAGGGGTGAGCAGTACTTC. Translation gives CASSFRGEQYF.

The chain combines TRBV6-6 with TRBJ2-1; 10 positions match TRBD2. Trimming took 5 bases from V and 6 from J; bases not matched to a gene: 1. The CDR3 is 13 residues long. Germline CDR1 is MNHNY and CDR2 is SVGAGI (reference sequence). The DNA of the CDR3 is TGTGCCAGCAGTCGGACTAGCGGCAATGAGCAGTTCTTC. This translates into CASSRTSGNEQFF.

The V call is TRBV9, the J call TRBJ1-2; D is unclear. The germline gives CDR1 SGDLS, CDR2 YYNGEE. Between the trimmed V and J ends, which lost 4 bases and 1 base, there was a span of 11 bases. The CDR3 extends over 14 amino acids. The CDR3 coding sequence is TGTGCCAGCAGCCCCATCGGAGATAACTATGGCTACACCTTC. Translated, it gives CASSPIGDNYGYTF.

This clone was seen a handful of times. In nucleotides, the CDR3 is TGTGCCAGCAGTTTTGAGGTTACTGAAGCTTTCTTT. It translates to CASSFEVTEAFF. V usage is TRBV28 and J usage is TRBJ1-1; D remains ambiguous. V was trimmed by 3 bases and J by 5 bases, leaving 7 bases between them. The germline gives CDR1 MDHEN, CDR2 SYDVKM. CDR3 length: 12 amino acids.

The chain combines TRBV9 with TRBJ1-2, with 7 bases matching TRBD1. The CDR3 is 15 amino acids. Germline V CDR1 and CDR2: SGDLS, YYNGEE. The junction had 7 bases not matched to a gene; V was cut back by 5 bases and J by 0 bases. The CDR3 region is CASSGRTGANYGYTF. The DNA for the CDR3 is TGTGCCAGCAGTGGGAGGACAGGAGCTAACTATGGCTACACCTTC. The variable domain in full, with the rest retrieved from reference TRBV9 and TRBJ1-2, is DSGVTQTPKHLITATGQRVTLRCSPRSGDLSVYWYQQSLDQGLQFLIQYYNGEERAKGNILERFSAQQFPDLHSELNLSSLELGDSALYFCASSGRTGANYGYTFGSGTRLTVV.

This chain uses TRBV7-2 with TRBJ2-3, with D tentatively TRBD2 (6 bases). The CDR3 is 12 residues long. Germline values: CDR1 SGHTA, CDR2 FQGNSA. V lost 5 bases, J lost 3 bases, and 6 bases lay in between. The DNA for the CDR3 is TGTGCCAGCAGCGGGAGGACAGATACGCAGTATTTT. This sequence encodes CASSGRTDTQYF.

This CDR3 is CASRPQQGREKLFF. CDR3 bases: TGTGCCAGCAGGCCGCAACAGGGTCGGGAAAAACTGTTTTTT. The rearrangement joins TRBV7-2 to TRBJ1-4; a possible D gene is TRBD1 (6 bases). V lost 6 bases, J lost 8 bases, and 16 bases lay in between. Per germline, CDR1 SGHTA and CDR2 FQGNSA. The CDR3 consists of 14 residues.

This clone was counted a few times. This sequence joins TRBV7-9 and TRBJ1-2; possible D gene TRBD1, 6 bases. This CDR3 is built from 16 residues. Trimming took 5 bases from V and 2 from J, leaving 18 bases between them. Germline V CDR1 and CDR2: SEHNR, FQNEAQ (reference sequence). CDR3: CASSPSGRQGNYGYTF. The CDR3 bases are TGTGCCAGCAGCCCCTCGGGACGGCAGGGGAACTATGGCTACACCTTC.

This chain links TRBV7-9 with TRBJ1-5; D gene uncertain. The germline CDR1 and CDR2 sequences are SEHNR and FQNEAQ (reference sequence). Trimming shortened V by 2 bases and J by 4 bases, and 6 bases separated the two germline ends. There are 13 residues in the CDR3. CDR3 bases: TGTGCCAGCAGCTTAATAGAGAATCAGCCCCAGCATTTT. This gives the protein CASSLIENQPQHF.

This chain uses TRBV4-3 with TRBJ2-1, with a weak D call TRBD2 (6 bases). CDR3 size: 17 residues. The germline V gene has CDR1 LGHNA and CDR2 YSLEER. V was shortened by 0 bases and J by 0 bases, with 12 bases between the two germline ends. The CDR3 coding sequence is TGCGCCAGCAGCCAAGATTTCGGTAGCGGCTCCTACAATGAGCAGTTCTTC. It translates to CASSQDFGSGSYNEQFF.

Comments on this clone: Different DNA sequences within this sample yield the same CDR3. This chain links TRBV9 with TRBJ2-7, with 10 bases identical to TRBD1. The ends lost 3 bases at V and 4 bases at J; junction bases unmatched: 1. Per the germline V gene, CDR1 is SGDLS and CDR2 is YYNGEE. The CDR3 has 13 residues. CDR3 amino acids: CASSGQGAYEQYF. The CDR3 DNA sequence: TGTGCCAGCAGCGGACAGGGGGCTTACGAGCAGTACTTC.